Following are 23 T cell receptor beta chains from one sample sequenced in a study of T cells in Graves' hyperthyroidism and ophthalmopathy. TCR beta CDR3 sequences were amplified from RNA transcripts. During a first-round RT-PCR of the TCR CDR3, the HTBI primer set was used. TCRdb analysed the multiplex PCR reads with MiXCR anew, one entry per CDR3 protein. This table has roughly 300,000 distinct CDR3 sequences, approximately 13% appearing once. Sequenced input: blood. These receptor sequences come from a woman aged 25 to 39 with Graves' hyperthyroidism.

At least ten counts were recorded for this clonotype. This rearrangement joins TRBV18 to TRBJ1-3; maybe TRBD1 (6 bases). V lost 4 bases and J lost 3, with 16 bases in between. Per germline, CDR1 KGHSH and CDR2 LQKENI. The CDR3 spans 16 residues. The CDR3 DNA follows: TGTGCCAGCTCACAGGCATCAGGACAGAGTGGAAACACCATATATTTT. Translation gives CASSQASGQSGNTIYF.

The gene calls are TRBV24-1 and TRBJ2-1; TRBD2 matches 8 bases. This CDR3 is built from 16 residues. Losses at the gene ends were 1 base for V and 6 bases for J; bases not matched to a gene: 7. CDR1 and CDR2 from the germline V gene are KGHDR and SFDVKD. CDR3 sequence reads: CATSDFSGREFNEQFF. The CDR3, as DNA: TGTGCCACCAGTGATTTCTCCGGGAGGGAGTTCAATGAGCAGTTCTTC.

The rearrangement links TRBV5-4 to TRBJ1-1, with a possible D match to TRBD1 (5 bases). The V gene's germline CDR1 is SGHNT and CDR2 YYREEE (reference sequence). V lost 3 bases and J lost 4, with 13 bases in between. CDR3 length: 14 residues. CDR3 protein: CASSSWGGVTEAFF. DNA of the CDR3: TGTGCCAGCAGCTCTTGGGGGGGAGTCACTGAAGCTTTCTTT.

This clonotype occurred a few times. This chain uses TRBV20-1 with TRBJ2-7; D perhaps matches TRBD2 (6 bases). The length of the CDR3 is 14 residues. The germline gives CDR1 DFQATT, CDR2 SNEGSKA (reference sequence). Trimming removed 3 bases from V and 2 bases from J, with 14 bases in between. DNA for the CDR3: TGCAGTGCTAGTCAAATAGAGCGGGCCTACGAGCAGTACTTC. Encoded protein: CSASQIERAYEQYF.

This clonotype was counted between two and nine times. The chain is built from TRBV6-1 and TRBJ2-7, with 9 bases lining up with TRBD1. Germline loops: CDR1 MNHNS, CDR2 SASEGT. The CDR3 has 12 amino acids. The trim removed 8 bases at V and 2 bases at J, leaving 1 base unmatched. Here the CDR3 DNA reads TGTGCCAGCTGGGACAGGGCCTACGAGCAGTACTTC. This translates into CASWDRAYEQYF.

This clonotype has at least ten counts. CDR3 coding DNA: TGCAGCGTTTCCAGGGGGCAATCCTCGAACACCGGGGAGCTGTTTTTT. Translation gives CSVSRGQSSNTGELFF. The J gene is TRBJ2-2, the V gene TRBV29-1; 8 bases map to TRBD1. CDR3 length equals 16 residues. The V segment lost 5 bases and the J segment 0 bases; nucleotides outside the gene matches: 8. The V gene's germline CDR1 is SQVTM and CDR2 ANQGSEA.

This clonotype has just a few counts. This chain uses TRBV28 with TRBJ1-5; TRBD1 might be the D (5 bases). The CDR3 totals 16 residues. V gave up 8 bases and J gave up 0 bases, with 17 bases separating them. Germline lookup yields CDR1 MDHEN and CDR2 SYDVKM. The CDR3 here is CASRPAGSYSNQPQHF. The DNA of the CDR3 is TGTGCCAGCCGACCTGCAGGGTCTTATAGCAATCAGCCCCAGCATTTT.

J is TRBJ1-1 and V is TRBV29-1, with a weak D call TRBD1 (6 bases). The V gene lost 7 bases and the J gene lost 0 bases, with 12 bases spanning the gap. The CDR3 is 13 amino acids. Germline V gene lookup returns CDR1 SQVTM and CDR2 ANQGSEA. The CDR3 loop is CSGSGHLNTEAFF. The CDR3 DNA is TGCAGCGGATCGGGACACCTGAACACTGAAGCTTTCTTT.

The rearrangement links TRBV25-1 to TRBJ2-5; 13 bases are shared with TRBD2. Germline-derived CDR1 and CDR2 are MGHDK and SYGVNS. This CDR3 has 17 amino acids. V trimming: 3 bases; J trimming: 5 bases; junction bases outside the gene matches: 9. The CDR3 here is CASSDALAGGPWETQYF. As DNA, the CDR3 is TGTGCCAGCAGTGATGCACTAGCGGGAGGGCCTTGGGAGACCCAGTACTTC.

This clonotype has at least ten counts. The genes are TRBV11-2 and TRBJ2-7; D is perhaps TRBD1 (7 bases). The CDR3 contains 15 residues. Looked up from germline, CDR1 is SGHAT and CDR2 is FQNNGV. The germline V and J ends were trimmed by 2 bases and 1 base, with 12 bases remaining between them. CDR3: CASSLIRGRSYEQYF. The CDR3 DNA reads as TGTGCCAGCAGCTTAATCAGGGGGAGGTCCTACGAGCAGTACTTC.

This clonotype was counted only a few times. A much larger clone is a single base away; this may be a read error. The rearrangement joins TRBV27 to TRBJ2-1; D is ambiguous. Germline CDR1 is MNHEY and CDR2 is SMNVEV (reference sequence). V was shortened by 5 bases and J by 4 bases, with 3 bases between the two germline ends. CDR3 length: 11 residues. CDR3 region: CASSKYNEQFF. CDR3 in DNA: TGTGCCAGCAGTAAATACAATGAGCAGTTCTTC.

There are many counts of this clonotype. The rearrangement uses TRBV5-1 and TRBJ2-7; no definite D call. V was pared by 2 bases and J by 2 bases, with 11 bases between. Germline lookup yields CDR1 SGHRS and CDR2 YFSETQ. This CDR3 has 14 residues. CDR3 coding DNA: TGCGCCAGCAGCTTCGACGCTCCGACCTACGAGCAGTACTTC. Encoded protein: CASSFDAPTYEQYF.

This clonotype was seen a handful of times. The gene calls are TRBV19 and TRBJ2-1; 11 nucleotides align to TRBD2. Germline V gene data show CDR1 as LNHDA and CDR2 as SQIVND (reference sequence). V shed 6 bases and J 7 bases; nucleotides not matched to a gene: 11. The CDR3 contains 16 residues. The CDR3 loop reads CASSLLTSGRSNEQFF. The CDR3 DNA reads TGTGCCAGTAGCCTCCTCACTAGCGGGAGATCTAATGAGCAGTTCTTC.

The chain recombines TRBV28 with TRBJ2-2; D is undetermined. There are 12 residues in the CDR3. V dropped 6 bases and J dropped 5 bases, with 7 bases sitting between them. Germline CDR1 MDHEN, CDR2 SYDVKM. CDR3 loop: CASRVRTGELFF. In DNA form, the CDR3 reads TGTGCCAGCAGGGTTCGAACCGGGGAGCTGTTTTTT.

The genes are TRBV20-1 and TRBJ2-5; 7 bases fit TRBD2. The CDR3 totals 17 residues. V dropped 0 bases and J dropped 5; count of bases not matched to a gene: 15. CDR1 is DFQATT and CDR2 is SNEGSKA in the germline V gene (reference sequence). The CDR3 reads CSARDGMWEGTWETQYF. The CDR3 coding sequence is TGCAGTGCTAGAGACGGCATGTGGGAGGGCACGTGGGAGACCCAGTACTTC.

The sample holds many counts of this clonotype. V is TRBV28 and J is TRBJ1-1; unclear D gene. CDR1 MDHEN and CDR2 SYDVKM come from the germline V gene. This CDR3 is built from 14 residues. The V gene lost 1 base and the J gene lost 1 base, with 7 bases spanning the gap. CDR3 sequence: CASSLLSANTEAFF. The CDR3 nucleotides read TGTGCCAGCAGTTTATTGTCGGCGAACACTGAAGCTTTCTTT.

This clonotype was recorded many times. Germline and junction disagree at one end, which may indicate a read error. The rearrangement joins TRBV7-7 to TRBJ2-2, with unresolved D. Germline V gene data show CDR1 as SSHAT and CDR2 as FNYEAQ (reference sequence). The CDR3 contains 16 residues. CDR3 sequence (DNA): TGTGCTAGCAGCTTAAGTGGGTCCGCGAACACCGGGGAGCTGTTTTTT. It yields the protein CASSLSGSANTGELFF. The full variable domain, its missing parts supplied by reference TRBV7-7 and TRBJ2-2, is GAGVSQSPRYKVTKRGQDVTLRCDPISSHATLYWYQQALGQGPEFLTYFNYEAQPDKSGLPSDRFSAERPEGSISTLTIQRTEQRDSAMYRCASSLSGSANTGELFFGEGSRLTVL.

V and J are TRBV20-1 and TRBJ2-1; 8 nucleotides align to TRBD2. J gave up 0 bases and V 0 bases, and 4 bases lay outside the gene matches. This CDR3 is 16 amino acids long. Germline CDR1 is DFQATT and CDR2 is SNEGSKA (reference sequence). CDR3 DNA: TGCAGTGCTAGAGATGCCCTAGCGGGCTCCTACAATGAGCAGTTCTTC. Its protein product is CSARDALAGSYNEQFF.

V is TRBV19 and J is TRBJ2-3; D tentatively fits TRBD1 or TRBD2 (5 bases each). V dropped 5 bases and J dropped 0 bases, with 6 bases sitting between them. The CDR3 extends over 13 amino acids. Per germline, CDR1 LNHDA and CDR2 SQIVND (reference sequence). The CDR3 spells CASSWDSTDTQYF. In DNA form, the CDR3 reads TGTGCCAGTAGTTGGGACAGCACAGATACGCAGTATTTT.

This clonotype appeared many times. V is TRBV28 and J is TRBJ1-6; D gene unclear. The CDR3 runs to 14 residues. V was shortened by 7 bases and J by 0 bases, with 7 bases between the two germline ends. Germline assignment: CDR1 MDHEN and CDR2 SYDVKM. CDR3 DNA sequence: TGTGCCAGCACCATAAACTCCTATAATTCACCCCTCCACTTT. Translated, it gives CASTINSYNSPLHF.

This clonotype was seen repeatedly, ten times or more. The chain employs TRBV6-2 or TRBV6-3 and TRBJ2-3; 13 nucleotides line up with TRBD2. Germline CDR1 MNHEY, CDR2 SVGEGT. This CDR3 region has 17 residues. Trimming at V came to 2 bases and at J to 1 base, leaving 3 bases not matched to a gene. The CDR3 sequence is CASSYPGTSGGTDTQYF. The CDR3 DNA is TGTGCCAGCAGTTACCCCGGGACTAGCGGGGGCACAGATACGCAGTATTTT.

The J gene is TRBJ2-7, the V gene TRBV28, with TRBD2 identical over 8 bases. Germline V gives CDR1 MDHEN, CDR2 SYDVKM. CDR3 length equals 12 residues. V gave up 8 bases and J gave up 3 bases; unmatched junction bases: 3. The CDR3 nucleotides are TGTGCCAGCGGACGGGGGGGCTACGAGCAGTACTTC. Encoded protein: CASGRGGYEQYF.

The chain links TRBV29-1 to TRBJ1-1, with 12 bases fitting TRBD1. V was clipped by 6 bases and J by 3 bases; unmatched bases: 8. In germline, CDR1 is SQVTM, CDR2 ANQGSEA. The CDR3 has 15 amino acids. The DNA of the CDR3 is TGCAGCGTGATGAGGGGGACAGGGGGCTACACTGAAGCTTTCTTT. Translated, it gives CSVMRGTGGYTEAFF.